Listed below are T cell receptor beta chains from one sample, sequenced in a study of blood T cell repertoires in COVID-19. Sequencing used immunoSEQ multiplex PCR; TCRdb keeps in-frame clones, though not all of them. The repertoire holds 310,000 or so clones, with about 91% as singletons. Material: PBMCs or T cells enriched from blood (not recorded which). These receptors were collected from a woman in her thirties or forties who had recovered from COVID-19. Both conserved end residues are part of each CDR3. The D gene is left open where the match is weak. Some rows mark clone size as missing; the rest say once, few, many or name a class of expanded clone.

J: TRBJ1-5; D: TRBD1; length: 15; V: TRBV27; size: -; DNA: TGTGCCAGCAGCTCTTGGGACAGGGTCAATCAGCCCCAGCATTTT; CDR3: CASSSWDRVNQPQHF
J: TRBJ2-3; D: TRBD1; length: 15; V: TRBV19; size: -; DNA: TGTGCCAGTAGTATAGCAGGGGGCCCCACAGATACGCAGTATTTT; CDR3: CASSIAGGPTDTQYF
J: TRBJ1-4; D: -; length: 17; V: TRBV4-3; size: -; DNA: TGCGCCAGCAGCCAAGATAGGGGCCATGCAACTAATGAAAAACTGTTTTTT; CDR3: CASSQDRGHATNEKLFF
J: TRBJ1-1; D: -; length: 17; V: TRBV9; size: -; DNA: TGTGCCAGCAGTCCCTTTGGGGCAGGGGCCCCGAACACTGAAGCTTTCTTT; CDR3: CASSPFGAGAPNTEAFF
J: TRBJ2-7; D: -; length: 14; V: TRBV28; size: -; DNA: TGTGCCAGCAGTTCCCCCGGGACTCGATACGAGCAGTACTTC; CDR3: CASSSPGTRYEQYF
J: TRBJ1-5; D: -; length: 14; V: TRBV19; size: -; DNA: TGTGCCAGCGGATGGGCAGGGATAAACCAGCCCCAGCATTTT; CDR3: CASGWAGINQPQHF
J: TRBJ1-5; D: TRBD1; length: 15; V: TRBV30; size: -; DNA: TGTGCCTGGAGTCCGGGACAGGGCATCGGTCAGCCCCAGCATTTT; CDR3: CAWSPGQGIGQPQHF
J: TRBJ2-3; D: TRBD2; length: 16; V: TRBV2; size: -; DNA: TGTGCCAGCAGTGCAGGCGGGGGGGCCAACACAGATACGCAGTATTTT; CDR3: CASSAGGGANTDTQYF
J: TRBJ1-2; D: -; length: 13; V: TRBV19; size: once; DNA: TGTGCCAGTAACCAGGGTACTCTCTATGGCTACACCTTC; CDR3: CASNQGTLYGYTF
J: TRBJ1-6; D: TRBD1; length: 14; V: TRBV11-2; size: -; DNA: TGTGCCAGCAGCCTAGACAGGGGGAATTCACCCCTCCACTTT; CDR3: CASSLDRGNSPLHF
J: TRBJ1-6; D: -; length: 13; V: TRBV12-3/TRBV12-4; size: -; DNA: TGTGCCAGCAGTTCCACAACCCCGGGACCCCTCCACTTT; CDR3: CASSSTTPGPLHF
J: TRBJ2-6; D: -; length: 15; V: TRBV27; size: -; DNA: TGTGCCAGCAGCCACGGACTCTCTGGGGCCAACGTCCTGACTTTC; CDR3: CASSHGLSGANVLTF
J: TRBJ2-5; D: -; length: 11; V: TRBV30; size: -; DNA: TGTGCCTGGAGTTCCATGGAGACCCAGTACTTC; CDR3: CAWSSMETQYF
J: TRBJ2-2; D: -; length: 13; V: TRBV3-1/TRBV3-2; size: once; DNA: TGTGCCAGCAGGGGCTGGGACACCGGGGAGCTGTTTTTT; CDR3: CASRGWDTGELFF
J: TRBJ1-2; D: -; length: 14; V: TRBV9; size: -; DNA: TGTGCCAGCAGCGTAGGGAGTCGGCCTTATGGCTACACCTTC; CDR3: CASSVGSRPYGYTF
J: TRBJ2-2; D: -; length: 12; V: TRBV29-1; size: -; DNA: TGCAGCGTTGGTCTGAACACCGGGGAGCTGTTTTTT; CDR3: CSVGLNTGELFF